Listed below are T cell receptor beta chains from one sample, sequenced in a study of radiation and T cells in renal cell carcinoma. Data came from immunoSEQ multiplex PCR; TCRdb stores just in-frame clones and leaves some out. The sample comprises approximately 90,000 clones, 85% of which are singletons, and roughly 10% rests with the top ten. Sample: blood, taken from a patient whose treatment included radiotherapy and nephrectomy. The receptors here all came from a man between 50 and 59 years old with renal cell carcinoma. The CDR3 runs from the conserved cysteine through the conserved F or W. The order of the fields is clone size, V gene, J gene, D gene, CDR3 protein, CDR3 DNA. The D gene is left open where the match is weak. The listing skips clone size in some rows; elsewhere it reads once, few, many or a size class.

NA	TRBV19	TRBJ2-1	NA	CASSNSFLNEQFF	TGTGCCAGTAGTAATAGTTTTCTCAATGAGCAGTTCTTC
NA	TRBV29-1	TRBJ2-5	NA	CSVGERETQYF	TGCAGCGTTGGAGAAAGGGAGACCCAGTACTTC
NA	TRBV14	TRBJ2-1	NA	CASSPLASGRDNEQFF	TGTGCCAGCAGCCCCCTCGCGAGCGGCCGTGACAATGAGCAGTTCTTC
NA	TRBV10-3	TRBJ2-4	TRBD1	CAISDKQGAISKNIQYF	TGTGCCATCAGTGACAAACAGGGGGCCATTTCCAAAAACATTCAGTACTTC
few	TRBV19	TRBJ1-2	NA	CASSVSYRVGGYTF	TGTGCCAGTAGTGTATCCTACAGGGTTGGTGGCTACACCTTC
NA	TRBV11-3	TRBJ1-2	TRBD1	CASSSSTGDYGYTF	TGTGCCAGCAGCTCTTCGACAGGGGACTATGGCTACACCTTC
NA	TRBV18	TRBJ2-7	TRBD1	CASSRGTGVYLYEQYF	TGTGCCAGCTCGAGAGGGACAGGGGTCTACCTATACGAGCAGTACTTC
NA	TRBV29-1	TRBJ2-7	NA	CSVERDSNYEQYF	TGCAGCGTTGAAAGAGACAGCAACTACGAGCAGTACTTC
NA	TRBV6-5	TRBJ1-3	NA	CASSASGGSGNTIYF	TGTGCCAGCAGCGCGTCAGGCGGCTCTGGAAACACCATATATTTT
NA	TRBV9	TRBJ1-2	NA	CASSAGPSHGYTF	TGTGCCAGCAGCGCTGGGCCGAGCCATGGCTACACCTTC
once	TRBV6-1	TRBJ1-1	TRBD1	CAAAGQLNTEAFF	TGTGCGGCAGCGGGACAGTTGAACACTGAAGCTTTCTTT
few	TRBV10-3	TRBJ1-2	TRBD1	CAIKGQGRYGYTF	TGTGCCATCAAGGGACAGGGGCGCTATGGCTACACCTTC
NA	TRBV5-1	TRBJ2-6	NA	CASSLELGGANVLTF	TGCGCCAGCAGCTTGGAATTGGGTGGGGCCAACGTCCTGACTTTC
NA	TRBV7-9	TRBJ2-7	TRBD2	CASSSEREGLHEQYF	TGTGCCAGCAGCTCCGAGCGGGAGGGCCTCCACGAGCAGTACTTC
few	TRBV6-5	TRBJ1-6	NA	CASSYAGSQNSPLHF	TGTGCCAGCAGTTACGCAGGGAGCCAGAATTCACCCCTCCACTTT
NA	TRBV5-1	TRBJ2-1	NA	CASSWGDDNEQFF	TGCGCCAGCAGCTGGGGGGATGACAATGAGCAGTTCTTC
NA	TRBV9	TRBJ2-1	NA	CASTGGYGYNEQFF	TGTGCCAGCACCGGTGGCTATGGCTACAATGAGCAGTTCTTC
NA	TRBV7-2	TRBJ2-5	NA	CASSLDRGGEETQYF	TGTGCCAGCAGCTTAGACAGGGGAGGGGAAGAGACCCAGTACTTC
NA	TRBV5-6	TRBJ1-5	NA	CASSLRGQYNQPQHF	TGTGCCAGCAGCTTGCGTGGACAGTACAATCAGCCCCAGCATTTT
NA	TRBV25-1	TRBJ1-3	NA	CASSDHRSGTSGNTIYF	TGTGCCAGCAGTGACCATCGGAGTGGAACCTCTGGAAACACCATATATTTT
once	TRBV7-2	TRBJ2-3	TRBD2	CASSLSLAGRSDTQYF	TGTGCCAGCAGCTTATCCCTAGCGGGTAGGTCAGATACGCAGTATTTT
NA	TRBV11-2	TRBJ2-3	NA	CASSLKEIGDFTDTQYF	TGTGCCAGCAGCTTAAAGGAGATCGGTGACTTCACAGATACGCAGTATTTT
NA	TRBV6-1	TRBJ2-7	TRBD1	CAIPGQGLYEQYF	TGTGCCATCCCGGGACAGGGACTCTACGAGCAGTACTTC
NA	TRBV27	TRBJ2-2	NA	CASSLGGYTGELFF	TGTGCCAGCAGTTTAGGAGGGTACACCGGGGAGCTGTTTTTT
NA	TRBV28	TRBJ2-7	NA	CASSLFSGRYEQYF	TGTGCCAGCAGTTTATTTTCAGGGCGATACGAGCAGTACTTC
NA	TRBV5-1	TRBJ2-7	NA	CASRSYGISYEQYF	TGCGCCAGCAGATCGTACGGAATCTCCTACGAGCAGTACTTC
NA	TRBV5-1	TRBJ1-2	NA	CASSFMTDSNYGYTF	TGCGCCAGCAGCTTTATGACGGATTCTAACTATGGCTACACCTTC
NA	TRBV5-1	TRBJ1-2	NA	CASSLDYGVHGYTF	TGCGCCAGCAGCTTGGATTATGGCGTACATGGCTACACCTTC
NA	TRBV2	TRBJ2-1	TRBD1	CASSPDRGNDEQFF	TGTGCCAGCAGTCCCGACAGGGGAAACGATGAGCAGTTCTTC
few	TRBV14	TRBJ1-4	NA	CASSHDRRYNEKLFF	TGTGCCAGCAGCCATGATCGACGGTATAATGAAAAACTGTTTTTT
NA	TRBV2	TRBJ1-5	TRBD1	CASSGTGGGNQPQHF	TGTGCCAGCAGTGGGACAGGGGGCGGCAATCAGCCCCAGCATTTT
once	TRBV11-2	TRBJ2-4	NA	CASSLDRGRAKNIQYF	TGTGCCAGCAGCTTAGATCGGGGACGAGCCAAAAACATTCAGTACTTC
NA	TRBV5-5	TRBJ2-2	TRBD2	CASRSGTSGTGELFF	TGTGCCAGCAGGTCCGGGACTAGCGGGACCGGGGAGCTGTTTTTT
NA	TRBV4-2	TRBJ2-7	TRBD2	CASSQATSGVSYEQYF	TGTGCCAGCAGCCAAGCTACTAGCGGGGTCTCCTACGAGCAGTACTTC
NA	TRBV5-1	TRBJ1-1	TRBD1	CASSFVGQGAYTEAFF	TGCGCCAGCAGCTTTGTAGGACAGGGGGCTTACACTGAAGCTTTCTTT